The rows below give T cell receptor beta chains drawn from one sample of a study of neurological immune-mediated disorders. TCRdb re-called the 5' RACE reads with MiXCR, one entry per CDR3 protein. The table includes 55,000 or so distinct CDR3 sequences, approximately 3.6% detected once. Sample: CD4+ T cells from blood. These receptor sequences come from a woman in her thirties or forties with multiple sclerosis. The CDR3 runs from the conserved cysteine through the conserved F or W. The order of the fields is J gene, V gene, CDR3 protein.

J gene: TRBJ2-3
V gene: TRBV4-1
CDR3 protein: CASSQYQGTDTGYF

J gene: TRBJ2-3
V gene: TRBV2
CDR3 protein: CASSVRGVDTQYF

J gene: TRBJ2-3
V gene: TRBV29-1
CDR3 protein: CSVGQGGPADTQYF

J gene: TRBJ2-3
V gene: TRBV9
CDR3 protein: CASSVLVSDTQYF

J gene: TRBJ1-6
V gene: TRBV12-3/TRBV12-4
CDR3 protein: CASSLHLRSPLHF

J gene: TRBJ2-7
V gene: TRBV29-1
CDR3 protein: CSVWTGGASGEQYF

J gene: TRBJ2-4
V gene: TRBV20-1
CDR3 protein: CSASRAAENIQYF

J gene: TRBJ2-3
V gene: TRBV20-1
CDR3 protein: CSARPLTSGGALTDTQYF

J gene: TRBJ2-7
V gene: TRBV29-1
CDR3 protein: CSVVADLRGYEQYF

J gene: TRBJ1-1
V gene: TRBV11-1
CDR3 protein: CASSLATGMNTEAFF

J gene: TRBJ2-2
V gene: TRBV5-1
CDR3 protein: CASSFGDTNTGELFF

J gene: TRBJ2-7
V gene: TRBV5-1
CDR3 protein: CASSLTGQGSYEQYF

J gene: TRBJ1-1
V gene: TRBV20-1
CDR3 protein: CSAQNPGQMNTEAFF

J gene: TRBJ2-1
V gene: TRBV6-6
CDR3 protein: CASSIIREQFF

J gene: TRBJ1-5
V gene: TRBV20-1
CDR3 protein: CSVQQGNGNQPQHF

J gene: TRBJ1-5
V gene: TRBV5-5
CDR3 protein: CASSPDRVERQPQHF

J gene: TRBJ1-1
V gene: TRBV5-1
CDR3 protein: CASSRDYNTEAFF